This T cell receptor beta chain stems from a study of cytomegalovirus exposure and HLA in healthy donors. V lost 1 base and J lost 2; bases outside the gene matches: 1. CDR1 LGHNA and CDR2 YNFKEQ come from the germline V gene. The CDR3 spans 14 residues. The PCR was carried out with 60 Vbeta primers and 13 Jbeta primers. Sequenced by immunoSEQ multiplex PCR; TCRdb stores in-frame clones only, minus some. This table holds under 200,000 clones. The sequence came from a woman younger than 35 in good health and CMV-seropositive. The specimen sequenced was PBMCs. The chain carries TRBV4-2 and TRBJ2-5; 7 positions agree with TRBD2. This CDR3 is CASSQAGGQETQYF. The CDR3 DNA reads TGTGCCAGCAGCCAAGCGGGGGGACAAGAGACCCAGTACTTC.